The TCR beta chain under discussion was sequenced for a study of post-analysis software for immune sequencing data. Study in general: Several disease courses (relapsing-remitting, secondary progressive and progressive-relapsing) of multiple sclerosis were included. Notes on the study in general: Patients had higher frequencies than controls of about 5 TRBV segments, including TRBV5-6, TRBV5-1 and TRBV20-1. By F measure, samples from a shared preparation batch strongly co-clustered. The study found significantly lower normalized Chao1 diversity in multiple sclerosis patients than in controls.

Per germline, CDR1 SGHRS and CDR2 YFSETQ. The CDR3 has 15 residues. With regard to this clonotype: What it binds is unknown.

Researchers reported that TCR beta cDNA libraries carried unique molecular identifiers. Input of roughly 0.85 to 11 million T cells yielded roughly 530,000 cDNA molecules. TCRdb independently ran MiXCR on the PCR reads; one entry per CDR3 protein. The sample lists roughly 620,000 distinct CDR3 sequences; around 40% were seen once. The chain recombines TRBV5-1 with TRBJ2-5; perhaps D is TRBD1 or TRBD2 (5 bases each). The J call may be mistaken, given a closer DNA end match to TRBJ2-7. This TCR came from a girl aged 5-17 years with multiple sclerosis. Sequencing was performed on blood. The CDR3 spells CASSYSSGTFGEQYF. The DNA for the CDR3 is TGCGCCAGCAGCTACTCTTCCGGGACGTTCGGCGAGCAGTACTTC.